This T cell receptor beta chain is drawn from a study of T cells in Graves' hyperthyroidism and ophthalmopathy (dated by TCRdb to about 2019). Describing the broader study: TCR V-J signatures able to tell the groups apart were searched for in a discovery cohort of 90 to 100 patients, of whom more than 40 had Graves' ophthalmopathy and about 60 had stable Graves' hyperthyroidism. Prospective prediction of ophthalmopathy was tested in an independent validation cohort of 18 hyperthyroidism patients and 15 to 17 patients who later progressed to ophthalmopathy. The 75 to 100 discovery patients were divided at random into training and test sets in a 7:3 ratio. The study also compared thyroid tissue and blood T-cell repertoires from roughly 6 Graves' hyperthyroidism patients. Following sampling, methimazole starting at 30 mg daily was given to hyperthyroidism patients, and high-dose intravenous methylprednisolone was given to ophthalmopathy patients. The paper describes TCR Vbeta CDR3 sequencing of about 140 peripheral blood samples, made up of some 42 ophthalmopathy patients, some 76 hyperthyroidism patients and some 17 progressor patients. Study-wide conclusions, independent of this receptor: Sample size was not statistically predetermined, and investigators were not blinded to group allocation. A model built on a 13 V-J signature distinguished ophthalmopathy from stable hyperthyroidism, reaching 85% to 90% sensitivity and 81.08% specificity in cross-validation and 80%/75% in testing. In validation, the model predicted progression to ophthalmopathy a median of roughly 6.1 months before onset, with over 55% sensitivity and roughly 72% specificity. Most expanded thyroid clonotypes (frequency above 0.001) were also detected in blood, suggesting blood repertoires may reflect thyroid immune responses.

TCR beta CDR3 regions were amplified from RNA transcripts. For the first round of RT-PCR on the TCR CDR3, the HTBI primer set was used together with the Qiagen OneStep RT-PCR kit. A second multiplex PCR round built the libraries, followed by size selection and purification. Sequencing of the libraries was done on an Illumina HiSeq2000 using paired-end 100 bp reads. For the original study's pipeline: Raw data were processed with SOAPnuke, discarding reads with adapters, uncalled bases, mean Phred below 15, or no exact constant-primer or identifier match. High-quality paired reads were merged using COPE v1.2.5, and each unique nucleotide sequence was defined as a clonotype. MiTCR v1.1 was used to align clonotypes to the IMGT TRBV, TRBD and TRBJ reference segments. Analysis was restricted to V-J combinations with a frequency above 0.0001, which covered about 99% of repertoires. A TCS score was defined as the ratio of F50 (clonal expansion) to E x V (chaos), with BLOSUM62-based TCRdist applied between CDR3 peptides within each V-J. Welch's t-statistics and random forest reduced roughly 500 V-J features to some 14, which were used in a naive Bayes classifier (R e1071). Thyroid-blood repertoire similarity was quantified with the Morisita-Horn index. TCRdb itself trimmed the public reads at Q25 with fastp, ran MiXCR and retained productive beta chains. One record per CDR3 amino acid sequence lists the most common genes and DNA. TCRdb, rather than the study authors, made the V and J calls. The sample table shows 540,000 or so distinct CDR3 sequences, and 46% are seen once. The ten largest clones take up under 20% of the sample.

About this clonotype itself: No cognate antigen has been identified for it. No base-level quality is on record; no much larger clone is a single base apart.

Patients with uncontrolled infections, other autoimmune diseases, pregnancy or lactation were excluded. Diagnoses were established on the basis of clinical symptoms, serum thyroxine and TRAb, thyroid ultrasound, and orbital computed tomography. Total RNA was extracted with Trizol reagent, and quality was checked on an Agilent 2100 Bioanalyzer. The CDR3 has 16 amino acids, counting the end cysteine and phenylalanine. Of all the DNA, just the CDR3 is kept, 48 bases in frame from base 1. The germline V end is reduced by 5 bases and the J end by 0 bases; junction bases left unmatched: 9. This clonotype originated in an adult woman with Graves' disease, either hyperthyroidism or ophthalmopathy (not recorded which). Sequenced input: peripheral blood or thyroid tissue (not recorded which). Recombination joined TRBV12-3 or TRBV12-4 with TRBJ1-2, with 7 bases in between that match TRBD1. The sequenced DNA: TGTGCCAGCAGTCCGGCATGGGGACAGCCTAACTATGGCTACACCTTC. This codes for CASSPAWGQPNYGYTF.